The rows below give T cell receptor beta chains drawn from one sample of a study of Graves' ophthalmopathy and Graves' hyperthyroidism. Each CDR3 protein is one row after TCRdb ran MiXCR on the multiplex PCR reads. This table has 620,000 or so distinct CDR3 sequences, approximately 22% appearing once. What was sequenced was peripheral blood. These receptors were collected from a young woman with stable Graves' hyperthyroidism. Some clones in this sample may be carry-over from other donors' samples. The CDR3 runs from the conserved cysteine through the conserved F or W.

J | V | CDR3
TRBJ1-6 | TRBV4-2 | CASSQELKRDRVNSPLHF
TRBJ2-5 | TRBV7-6 | CASSLSRLAGGHETQYF
TRBJ1-1 | TRBV12-3/TRBV12-4 | CASSLVNTEAFF
TRBJ2-4 | TRBV20-1 | CSATLGDGIQYF
TRBJ2-7 | TRBV4-1 | CASSQAPAGATREQYF
TRBJ2-7 | TRBV20-1 | CSARDSGQAYEQYF
TRBJ1-2 | TRBV4-2 | CASSQVPTQGSGYTF
TRBJ2-5 | TRBV15 | CATSRDQGELETQYF
TRBJ1-5 | TRBV5-6 | CASSLGFGEPQHF
TRBJ1-1 | TRBV6-5 | CASTAGQGDTEAFF
TRBJ1-6 | TRBV15 | CATSRVTVNSPLHF
TRBJ1-2 | TRBV24-1 | CATSDSARYGYTF
TRBJ2-2 | TRBV3-1 | CASSQDFGAGELFF
TRBJ2-5 | TRBV5-1 | CANSLWVNQETQYF
TRBJ1-2 | TRBV28 | CASTQGTLYGYTF
TRBJ2-5 | TRBV20-1 | CSGQVGGQETQYF
TRBJ1-2 | TRBV11-2 | CASSRGFDYGYTF
TRBJ2-7 | TRBV28 | CASSFPHWGAYKWYF
TRBJ1-3 | TRBV7-9 | CASSLDPYSGNTIYF
TRBJ2-7 | TRBV27 | CASSLRQGYRGEQYF
TRBJ2-4 | TRBV7-3 | CASSLTQPGGGSDIQYF
TRBJ2-4 | TRBV10-3 | CATMTDRAKNIQYF